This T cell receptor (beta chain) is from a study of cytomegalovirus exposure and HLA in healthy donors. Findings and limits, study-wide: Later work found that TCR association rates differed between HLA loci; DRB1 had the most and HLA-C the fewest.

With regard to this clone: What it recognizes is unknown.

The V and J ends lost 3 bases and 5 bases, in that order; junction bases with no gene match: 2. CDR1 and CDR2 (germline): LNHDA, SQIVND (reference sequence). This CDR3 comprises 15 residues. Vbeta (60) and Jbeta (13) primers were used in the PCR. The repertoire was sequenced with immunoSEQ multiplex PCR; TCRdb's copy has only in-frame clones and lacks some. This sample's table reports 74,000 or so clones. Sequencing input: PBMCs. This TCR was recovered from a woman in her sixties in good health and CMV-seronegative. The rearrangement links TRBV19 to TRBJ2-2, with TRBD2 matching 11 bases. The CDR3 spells CASSIRLAGTGELFF. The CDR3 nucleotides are TGTGCCAGTAGTATCCGACTAGCGGGGACCGGGGAGCTGTTTTTT.